The 5 T cell receptor beta chains given below trace back to one sample, sequenced in a study of T cells after yellow fever vaccination. TCRdb passed the 5' RACE reads through MiXCR, listing each CDR3 protein once. This sample has 450,000 to 550,000 distinct CDR3 sequences; 20% to 25% occur once, and the top ten carry about 16%. Sequencing used PBMCs, obtained 21 days after the first yellow fever vaccination. Receptors were obtained from a man aged 18-30 years who received the YFV17D yellow fever vaccine.

With regard to this clonotype: A much more abundant neighbour one base away suggests this may be a read error. J is TRBJ1-2 and V is TRBV10-3; D is unclear. V shed 1 base and J shed 0 bases, with 3 bases lying between them. In germline, CDR1 is ENHRY, CDR2 SYGVKD. The CDR3 runs to 13 residues. CDR3 sequence reads: CAISEWANYGYTF. CDR3 bases: TGTGCCATCAGTGAGTGGGCTAACTATGGCTACACCTTC.

V and J are TRBV6-4 and TRBJ1-2; possible D gene TRBD1, 6 bases. CDR1 is MRHNA and CDR2 is SNTAGT in the germline V gene. Trimming removed 4 bases from V and 4 bases from J, with 13 bases in between. The CDR3 has 14 residues. CDR3 coding DNA: TGTGCCAGCAGTGGGGCAGGGGAAGGCTATGGCTACACCTTC. The encoded protein is CASSGAGEGYGYTF.

The V gene is TRBV5-1, the J gene TRBJ1-1; D may be TRBD1 (6 bases). Germline-derived CDR1 and CDR2 are SGHRS and YFSETQ. The V end was cut by 6 bases, the J end by 1 base, with 16 bases between. This CDR3 has 15 amino acids. CDR3: CASKGGWGPNTEAFF. CDR3 coding DNA: TGCGCCAGCAAGGGGGGGTGGGGGCCGAACACTGAAGCTTTCTTT.

The chain links TRBV11-2 to TRBJ2-5; TRBD2 matches at 10 bases. Trimming cost V 4 bases and J 6 bases; bases outside gene matches: 11. Germline V CDR1 and CDR2: SGHAT, FQNNGV. CDR3 length: 16 residues. The CDR3 region is CASSSVQRGGPQTQYF. In nucleotides, the CDR3 is TGTGCCAGCAGCTCCGTCCAGCGGGGGGGTCCCCAGACCCAGTACTTC. The full variable domain, its missing parts supplied by reference TRBV11-2 and TRBJ2-5, is EAGVAQSPRYKIIEKRQSVAFWCNPISGHATLYWYQQILGQGPKLLIQFQNNGVVDDSQLPKDRFSAERLKGVDSTLKIQPAKLEDSAVYLCASSSVQRGGPQTQYFGPGTRLLVL.

A remark on this clonotype: A read error may account for a junction end that differs from germline. V is TRBV27 and J is TRBJ1-1; D unresolved. Germline assignment: CDR1 MNHEY and CDR2 SMNVEV (reference sequence). The CDR3 loop spans 12 amino acids. In DNA form, the CDR3 reads TGTGCCAGCAGTTCATTATACACTGAAGATTTCTTT. Encoded protein: CASSSLYTEDFF.